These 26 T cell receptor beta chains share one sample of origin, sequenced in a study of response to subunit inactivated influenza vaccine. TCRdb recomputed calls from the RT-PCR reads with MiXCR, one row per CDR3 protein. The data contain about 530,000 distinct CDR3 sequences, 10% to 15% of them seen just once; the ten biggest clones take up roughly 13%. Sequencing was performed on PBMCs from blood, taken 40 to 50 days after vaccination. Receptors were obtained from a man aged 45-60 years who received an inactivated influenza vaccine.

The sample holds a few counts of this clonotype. The CDR3 nucleotides are TGTGCCAGCAGCCGAGGAGACAGGGTGGAAGCTTTCTTT. Its translation is CASSRGDRVEAFF. This chain links TRBV3-1 with TRBJ1-1; 7 bases are a match to TRBD1. This CDR3 comprises 13 residues. J gave up 8 bases and V 4 bases, and 7 bases lay outside the gene matches. Germline V CDR1 and CDR2: LGHDT, YNNKEL (reference sequence).

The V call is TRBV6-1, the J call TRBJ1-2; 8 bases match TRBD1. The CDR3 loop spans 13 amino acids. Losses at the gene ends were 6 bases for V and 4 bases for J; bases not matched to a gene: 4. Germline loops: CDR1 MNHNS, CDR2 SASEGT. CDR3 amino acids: CASRTTGGYGYTF. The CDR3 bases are TGTGCCAGCAGGACCACAGGGGGCTATGGCTACACCTTC.

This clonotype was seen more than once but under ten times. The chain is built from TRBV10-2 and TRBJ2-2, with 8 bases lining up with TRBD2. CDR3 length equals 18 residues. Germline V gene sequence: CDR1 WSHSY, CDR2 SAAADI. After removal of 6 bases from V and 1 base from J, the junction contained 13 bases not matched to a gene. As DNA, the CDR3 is TGCGCCAGCAGGGAGGTAGCGGGGACCAAAAGGAACACCGGGGAGCTGTTTTTT. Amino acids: CASREVAGTKRNTGELFF.

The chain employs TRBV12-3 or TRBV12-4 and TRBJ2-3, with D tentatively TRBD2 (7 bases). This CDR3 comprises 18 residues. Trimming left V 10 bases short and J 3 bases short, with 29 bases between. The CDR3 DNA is TGTGCCATCAGGGCTACTCCAGCGGGACACGGTCGGACAGATACGCAGTATTTT. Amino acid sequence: CAIRATPAGHGRTDTQYF.

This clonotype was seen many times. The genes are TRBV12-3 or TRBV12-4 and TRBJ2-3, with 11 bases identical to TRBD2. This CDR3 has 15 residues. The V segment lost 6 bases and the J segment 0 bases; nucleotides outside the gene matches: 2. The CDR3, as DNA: TGTGCCAGCAGGCGACTAGCGGGGAGCACAGATACGCAGTATTTT. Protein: CASRRLAGSTDTQYF.

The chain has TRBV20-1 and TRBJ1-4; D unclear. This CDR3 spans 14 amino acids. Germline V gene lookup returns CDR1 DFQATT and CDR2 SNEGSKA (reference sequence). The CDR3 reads CSTTPHIPGEKLFF. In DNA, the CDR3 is TGCAGCACAACGCCCCATATTCCCGGAGAAAAACTGTTTTTT.

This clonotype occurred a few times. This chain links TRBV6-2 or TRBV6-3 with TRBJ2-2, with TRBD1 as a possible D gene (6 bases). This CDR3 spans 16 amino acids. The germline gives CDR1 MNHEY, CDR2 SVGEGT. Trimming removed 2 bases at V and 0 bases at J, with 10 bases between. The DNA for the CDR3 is TGTGCCAGCAGTTACACAGGGTTCGCGAACACCGGGGAGCTGTTTTTT. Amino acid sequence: CASSYTGFANTGELFF.

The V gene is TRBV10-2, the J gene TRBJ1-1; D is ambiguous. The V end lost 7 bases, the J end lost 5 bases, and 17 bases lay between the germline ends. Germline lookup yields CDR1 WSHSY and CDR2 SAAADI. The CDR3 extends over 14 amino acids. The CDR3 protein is CASKVAALQTEAFF. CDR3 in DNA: TGCGCCAGCAAGGTGGCAGCCCTACAAACTGAAGCTTTCTTT.

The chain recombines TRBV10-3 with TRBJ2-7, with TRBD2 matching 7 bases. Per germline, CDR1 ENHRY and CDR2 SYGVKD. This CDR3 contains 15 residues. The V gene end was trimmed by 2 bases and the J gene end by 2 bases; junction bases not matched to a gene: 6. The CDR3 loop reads CAISEGVAGAYEQYF. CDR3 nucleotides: TGTGCCATCAGTGAGGGGGTAGCGGGCGCCTACGAGCAGTACTTC.

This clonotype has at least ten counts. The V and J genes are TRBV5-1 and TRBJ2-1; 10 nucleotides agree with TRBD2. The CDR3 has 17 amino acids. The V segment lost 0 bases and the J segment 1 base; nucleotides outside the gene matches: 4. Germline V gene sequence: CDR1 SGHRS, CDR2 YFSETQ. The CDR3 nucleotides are TGCGCCAGCAGCTTGGAAGCGGGAGGGCCTTCCTACAATGAGCAGTTCTTC. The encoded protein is CASSLEAGGPSYNEQFF.

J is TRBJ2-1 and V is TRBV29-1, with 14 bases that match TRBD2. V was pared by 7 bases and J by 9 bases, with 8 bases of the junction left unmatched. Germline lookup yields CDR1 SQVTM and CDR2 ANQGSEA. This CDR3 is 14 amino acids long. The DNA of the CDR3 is TGCAGCGGAGTGGGACTAGCGGGAGTGGTTGAGCAGTTCTTC. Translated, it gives CSGVGLAGVVEQFF.

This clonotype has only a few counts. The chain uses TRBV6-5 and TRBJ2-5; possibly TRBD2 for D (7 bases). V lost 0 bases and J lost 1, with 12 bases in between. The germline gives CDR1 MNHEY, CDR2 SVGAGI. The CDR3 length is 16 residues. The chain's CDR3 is CASSYSGGGAQETQYF. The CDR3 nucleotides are TGTGCCAGCAGTTACTCCGGTGGGGGGGCCCAAGAGACCCAGTACTTC.

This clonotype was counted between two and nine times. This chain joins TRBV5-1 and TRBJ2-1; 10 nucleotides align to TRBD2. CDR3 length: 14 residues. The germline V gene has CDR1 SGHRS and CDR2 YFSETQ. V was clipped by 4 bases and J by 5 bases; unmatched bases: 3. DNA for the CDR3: TGCGCCAGCAGCCCCGGACTAGCGGACAATGAGCAGTTCTTC. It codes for CASSPGLADNEQFF.

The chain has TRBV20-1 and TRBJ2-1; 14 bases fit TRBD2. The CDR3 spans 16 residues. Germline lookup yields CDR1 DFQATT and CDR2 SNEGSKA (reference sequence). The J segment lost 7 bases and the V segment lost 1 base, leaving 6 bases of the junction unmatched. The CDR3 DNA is TGCAGTGCTAGAGTCTTTGGGACTAGCGGGAGAAATGAGCAGTTCTTC. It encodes CSARVFGTSGRNEQFF.

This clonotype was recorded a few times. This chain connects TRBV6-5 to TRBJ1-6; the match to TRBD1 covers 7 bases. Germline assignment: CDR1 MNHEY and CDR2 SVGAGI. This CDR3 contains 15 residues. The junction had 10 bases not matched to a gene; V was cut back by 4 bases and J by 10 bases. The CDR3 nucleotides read TGTGCCAGCAGTTCCCTAGGCGGCAGGGGGTCACCCCTCCACTTT. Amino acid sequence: CASSSLGGRGSPLHF.

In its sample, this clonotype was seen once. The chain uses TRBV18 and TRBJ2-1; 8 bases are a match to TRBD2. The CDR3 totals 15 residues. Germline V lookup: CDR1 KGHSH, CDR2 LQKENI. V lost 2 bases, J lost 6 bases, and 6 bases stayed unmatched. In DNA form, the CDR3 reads TGTGCCAGCTCACCAGGGACTAGAACGCTCAATGAGCAGTTCTTC. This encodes CASSPGTRTLNEQFF. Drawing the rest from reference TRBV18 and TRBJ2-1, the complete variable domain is NAGVMQNPRHLVRRRGQEARLRCSPMKGHSHVYWYRQLPEEGLKFMVYLQKENIIDESGMPKERFSAEFPKEGPSILRIQQVVRGDSAAYFCASSPGTRTLNEQFFGPGTRLTVL.

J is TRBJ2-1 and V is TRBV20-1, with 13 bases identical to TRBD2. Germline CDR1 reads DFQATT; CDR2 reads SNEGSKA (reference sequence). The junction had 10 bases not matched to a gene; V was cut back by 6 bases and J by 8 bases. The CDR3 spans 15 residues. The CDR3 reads CSATGLAGKRDEQFF. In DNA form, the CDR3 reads TGCAGTGCCACGGGACTAGCGGGAAAGAGAGATGAGCAGTTCTTC.

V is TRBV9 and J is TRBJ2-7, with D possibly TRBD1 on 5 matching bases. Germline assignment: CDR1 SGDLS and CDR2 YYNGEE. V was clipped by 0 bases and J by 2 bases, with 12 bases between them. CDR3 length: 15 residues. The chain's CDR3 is CASSVDGGATYEQYF. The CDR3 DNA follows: TGTGCCAGCAGCGTAGATGGTGGGGCCACCTACGAGCAGTACTTC.

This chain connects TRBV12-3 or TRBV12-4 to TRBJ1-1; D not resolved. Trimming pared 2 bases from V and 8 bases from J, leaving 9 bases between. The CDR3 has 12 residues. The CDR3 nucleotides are TGTGCCAGCAGTTTATGGATGACCGAAGCTTTCTTT. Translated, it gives CASSLWMTEAFF.

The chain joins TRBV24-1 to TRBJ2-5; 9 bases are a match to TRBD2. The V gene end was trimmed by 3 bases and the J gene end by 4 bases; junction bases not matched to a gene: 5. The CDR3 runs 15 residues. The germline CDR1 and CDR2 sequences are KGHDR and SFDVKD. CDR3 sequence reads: CATSDAGTSSETQYF. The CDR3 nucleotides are TGTGCCACCAGTGATGCCGGGACTAGCTCAGAGACCCAGTACTTC.

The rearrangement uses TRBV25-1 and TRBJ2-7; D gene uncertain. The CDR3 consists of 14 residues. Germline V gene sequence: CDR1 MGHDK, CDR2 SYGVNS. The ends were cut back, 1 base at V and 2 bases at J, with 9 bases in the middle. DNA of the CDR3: TGTGCCAGCAGTGAATCTGGCAAGCCCTACGAGCAGTACTTC. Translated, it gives CASSESGKPYEQYF.

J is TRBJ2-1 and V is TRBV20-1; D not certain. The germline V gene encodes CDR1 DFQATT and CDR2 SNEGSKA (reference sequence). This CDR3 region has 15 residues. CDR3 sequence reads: CSAVKSGSYYNEQFF. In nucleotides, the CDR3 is TGCAGCGCGGTCAAATCTGGCTCTTACTACAATGAGCAGTTCTTC.

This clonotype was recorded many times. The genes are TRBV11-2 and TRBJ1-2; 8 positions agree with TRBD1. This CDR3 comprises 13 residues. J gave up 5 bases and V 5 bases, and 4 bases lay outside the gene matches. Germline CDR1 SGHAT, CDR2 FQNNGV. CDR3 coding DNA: TGTGCCAGCAGCACGACAGGGGCATATGGCTACACCTTC. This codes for CASSTTGAYGYTF.

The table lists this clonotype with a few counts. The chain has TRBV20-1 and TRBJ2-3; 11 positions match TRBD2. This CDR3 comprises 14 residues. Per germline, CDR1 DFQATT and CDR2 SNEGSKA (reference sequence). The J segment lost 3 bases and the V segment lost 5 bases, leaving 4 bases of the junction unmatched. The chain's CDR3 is CSAQLAGVTDTQYF. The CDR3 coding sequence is TGCAGTGCTCAACTAGCGGGAGTAACAGATACGCAGTATTTT.

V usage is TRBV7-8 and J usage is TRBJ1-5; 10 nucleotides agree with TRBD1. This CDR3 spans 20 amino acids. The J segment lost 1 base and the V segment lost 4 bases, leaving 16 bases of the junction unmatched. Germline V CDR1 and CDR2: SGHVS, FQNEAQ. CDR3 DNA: TGTGCCAGCAGCTCCCTCAGTGGGACAGGGGTGGCGGGGAGCAATCAGCCCCAGCATTTT. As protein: CASSSLSGTGVAGSNQPQHF.

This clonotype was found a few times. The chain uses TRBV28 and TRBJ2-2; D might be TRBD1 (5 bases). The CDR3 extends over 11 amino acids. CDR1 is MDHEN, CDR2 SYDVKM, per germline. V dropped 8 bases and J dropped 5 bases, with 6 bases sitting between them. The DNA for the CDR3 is TGTGCCAGCCAGGGAACCGGGGAGCTGTTTTTT. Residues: CASQGTGELFF. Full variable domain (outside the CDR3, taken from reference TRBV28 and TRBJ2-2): DVKVTQSSRYLVKRTGEKVFLECVQDMDHENMFWYRQDPGLGLRLIYFSYDVKMKEKGDIPEGYSVSREKKERFSLILESASTNQTSMYLCASQGTGELFFGEGSRLTVL.